These 6 T cell receptor beta chains originate from one sample sequenced in a study of T-cell memory formation after mild COVID-19. TCRdb independently ran MiXCR on the 5' RACE reads; one entry per CDR3 protein. The table records about 110,000 distinct CDR3 sequences, approximately 17% of them present only once. Sequenced: PBMCs or a T cell subset sorted from them (not recorded which). The receptors were gathered from an adult woman who had mild COVID-19 (a few samples of this study predate the infection). Cell type and time point are not known.

This clonotype was counted only a few times. The chain couples TRBV9 to TRBJ2-7; D is unresolved. Per the germline V gene, CDR1 is SGDLS and CDR2 is YYNGEE. V lost 4 bases to trimming and J lost 4 bases, with 12 bases between them. The CDR3 loop spans 13 amino acids. The CDR3 region has the DNA TGTGCCAGCAGCCCCTCGAGAGGTTACGAGCAGTACTTC. It encodes CASSPSRGYEQYF.

This clonotype appeared a few times. The chain joins TRBV9 to TRBJ2-2, with TRBD1 identical over 7 bases. The CDR3 loop spans 15 amino acids. The J segment lost 2 bases and the V segment lost 3 bases, leaving 4 bases of the junction unmatched. CDR1 SGDLS and CDR2 YYNGEE come from the germline V gene. This chain's CDR3 is CASSATGTNTGELFF. DNA of the CDR3: TGTGCCAGCAGCGCGACAGGGACCAACACCGGGGAGCTGTTTTTT.

DNA for the CDR3: TGTGCCAGCCAGGGGGGCGCTTCCTTTAACATTCAGTACTTC. Translated: CASQGGASFNIQYF. The chain uses TRBV6-5 and TRBJ2-4; TRBD1 is a possible D gene (7 bases). V lost 8 bases, J lost 7 bases, and 18 bases lay in between. This CDR3 spans 14 amino acids. Per the germline V gene, CDR1 is MNHEY and CDR2 is SVGAGI.

The V gene is TRBV27, the J gene TRBJ1-2, with 7 bases lining up with TRBD1. From germline, CDR1 is MNHEY and CDR2 SMNVEV (reference sequence). The CDR3 is 15 amino acids. V trimming: 3 bases; J trimming: 2 bases; junction bases outside the gene matches: 6. CDR3 sequence: CASSFARGYNYGYTF. The CDR3 nucleotides read TGTGCCAGCAGTTTTGCCAGGGGGTACAACTATGGCTACACCTTC.

The V call is TRBV5-4, the J call TRBJ2-1, with no clear D. Germline V gene sequence: CDR1 SGHNT, CDR2 YYREEE (reference sequence). CDR3 length: 13 residues. Trimming took 0 bases from V and 6 from J, leaving 7 bases between them. The CDR3 region is CASSLGERNEQFF. CDR3 nucleotides: TGTGCCAGCAGCTTGGGCGAGCGCAATGAGCAGTTCTTC.

This chain connects TRBV12-3 or TRBV12-4 to TRBJ2-3; D might be TRBD2 (5 bases). The length of the CDR3 is 13 residues. Trimming shortened V by 4 bases and J by 1 base, and 6 bases separated the two germline ends. The CDR3 DNA sequence: TGTGCCAGCAGTTATAGCGGCACAGATACGCAGTATTTT. Encoded protein: CASSYSGTDTQYF.